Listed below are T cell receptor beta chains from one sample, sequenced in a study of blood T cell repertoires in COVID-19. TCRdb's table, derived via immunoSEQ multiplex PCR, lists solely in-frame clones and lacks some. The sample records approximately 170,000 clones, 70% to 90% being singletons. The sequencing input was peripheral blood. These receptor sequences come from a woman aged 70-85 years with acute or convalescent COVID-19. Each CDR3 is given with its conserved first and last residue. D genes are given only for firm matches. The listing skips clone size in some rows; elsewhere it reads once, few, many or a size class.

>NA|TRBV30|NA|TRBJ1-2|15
CAWSPTGIGAYGYTF
TGTGCCTGGAGTCCCACAGGGATTGGGGCCTATGGCTACACCTTC
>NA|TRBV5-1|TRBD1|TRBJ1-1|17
CASRQTPVSGGQGTAFF
TGCGCCAGCAGACAAACACCGGTTTCAGGGGGACAGGGAACCGCTTTCTTT
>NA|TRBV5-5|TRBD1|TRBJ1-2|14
CASSSGTANYGYTF
TGTGCCAGCAGCTCTGGGACAGCTAACTATGGCTACACCTTC
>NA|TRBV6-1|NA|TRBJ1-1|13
CASSDLLNTEAFF
TGTGCCAGCAGTGATCTTCTGAACACTGAAGCTTTCTTT
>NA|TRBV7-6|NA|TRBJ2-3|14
CASSLVSGRDTQYF
TGTGCCAGCAGCTTAGTTTCGGGTAGGGATACGCAGTATTTT
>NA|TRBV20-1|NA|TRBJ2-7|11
CSASLGHEQYF
TGCAGTGCTAGCCTGGGGCACGAGCAGTACTTC
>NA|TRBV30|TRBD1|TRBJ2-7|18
CAWSRGTGGVKYSYEQYF
TGTGCCTGGAGTAGGGGGACAGGGGGCGTCAAATACTCCTACGAGCAGTACTTC
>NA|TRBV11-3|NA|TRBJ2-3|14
CASSLTGGTDTQYF
TGTGCCAGCAGCCTAACGGGAGGCACAGATACGCAGTATTTT
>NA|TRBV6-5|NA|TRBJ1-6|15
CASTKRGAGGSPLHF
TGTGCCAGCACCAAGCGGGGGGCGGGAGGTTCACCCCTCCACTTT
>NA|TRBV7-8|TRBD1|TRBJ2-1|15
CASSPDRGSYNEQFF
TGTGCCAGCAGCCCCGACAGGGGGTCCTACAATGAGCAGTTCTTC
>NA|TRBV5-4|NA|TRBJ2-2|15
CASSSGGINTGELFF
TGTGCCAGCAGCTCGGGCGGGATTAACACCGGGGAGCTGTTTTTT
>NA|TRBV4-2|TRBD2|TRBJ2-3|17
CASSQDWTSGSTDTQYF
TGTGCCAGCAGCCAAGATTGGACTAGCGGTAGCACAGATACGCAGTATTTT
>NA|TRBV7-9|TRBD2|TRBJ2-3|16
CASSSATSGSTDTQYF
TGTGCCAGCAGCTCCGCGACTAGCGGGAGTACAGATACGCAGTATTTT
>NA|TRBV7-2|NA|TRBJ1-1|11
CATSAVNEAFF
TGTGCCACAAGTGCAGTCAATGAAGCTTTCTTT
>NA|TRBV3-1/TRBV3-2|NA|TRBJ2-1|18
CASSQEDERPSSYNEQFF
TGTGCCAGCAGCCAAGAAGATGAGCGGCCGAGCTCCTACAATGAGCAGTTCTTC
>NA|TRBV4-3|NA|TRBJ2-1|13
CASSQETRDEQFF
TGCGCCAGCAGCCAAGAAACGCGGGATGAGCAGTTCTTC
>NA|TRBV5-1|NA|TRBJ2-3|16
CASSTQPRGGADTQYF
TGCGCCAGCAGCACACAGCCCCGGGGTGGTGCAGATACGCAGTATTTT
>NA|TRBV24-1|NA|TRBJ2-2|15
CATSDLDPRAGELFF
TGTGCCACCAGTGATTTGGACCCCAGGGCCGGGGAGCTGTTTTTT
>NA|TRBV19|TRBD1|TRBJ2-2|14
CASRRTGEAGELFF
TGTGCCAGTAGACGGACAGGGGAGGCCGGGGAGCTGTTTTTT
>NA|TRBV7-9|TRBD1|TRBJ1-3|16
CASSLRDRSSGNTIYF
TGTGCCAGCAGCTTAAGGGACAGGAGCTCTGGAAACACCATATATTTT
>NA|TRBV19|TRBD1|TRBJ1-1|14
CASAGTGGIGEAFF
TGTGCCAGTGCCGGGACAGGGGGAATCGGAGAAGCTTTCTTT
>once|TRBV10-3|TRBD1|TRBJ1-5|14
CATADRASNQPQHF
TGTGCCACCGCGGACAGGGCCAGCAATCAGCCCCAGCATTTT
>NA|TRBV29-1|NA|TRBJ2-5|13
CSVSRIVQETQYF
TGCAGCGTGTCCCGCATAGTCCAAGAGACCCAGTACTTC
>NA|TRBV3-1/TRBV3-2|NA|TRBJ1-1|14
CASSQVGRNTEAFF
TGTGCCAGCAGCCAAGTGGGCCGGAACACTGAAGCTTTCTTT
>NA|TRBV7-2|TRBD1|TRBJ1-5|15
CASSHGTGMNQPQHF
TGTGCCAGCAGCCATGGGACAGGGATGAATCAGCCCCAGCATTTT
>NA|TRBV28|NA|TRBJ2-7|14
CASSLNAGNYEQYF
TGTGCCAGCAGTTTAAATGCAGGGAACTACGAGCAGTACTTC
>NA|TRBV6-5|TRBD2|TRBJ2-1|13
CASRPTSVGEQFF
TGTGCCAGCAGACCCACTAGCGTGGGTGAGCAGTTCTTC
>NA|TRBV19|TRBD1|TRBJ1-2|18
CASSIVPSISGGVLGYTF
TGTGCCAGTAGTATAGTGCCATCGATTTCAGGGGGCGTTTTAGGCTACACCTTC
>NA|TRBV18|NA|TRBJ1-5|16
CASSPTGQYSNQPQHF
TGTGCCAGCTCACCCACAGGACAATATAGCAATCAGCCCCAGCATTTT
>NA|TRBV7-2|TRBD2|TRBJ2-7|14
CASSSQGLSGEQYF
TGTGCCAGCAGCTCCCAGGGACTAAGCGGCGAGCAGTACTTC
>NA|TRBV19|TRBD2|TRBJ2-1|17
CASSIRGLALTRGEQFF
TGTGCCAGTAGTATCCGCGGACTAGCTTTAACTAGGGGTGAGCAGTTCTTC
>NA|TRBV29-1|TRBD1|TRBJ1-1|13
CSVTQGWNTEAFF
TGCAGCGTCACACAGGGGTGGAACACTGAAGCTTTCTTT
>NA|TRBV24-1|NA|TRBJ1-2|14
CATSQAGTNYGYTF
TGTGCCACCAGTCAGGCAGGGACTAACTATGGCTACACCTTC
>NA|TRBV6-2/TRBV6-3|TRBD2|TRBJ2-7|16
CASSQGTSGDSYEQYF
TGTGCCAGCAGTCAAGGGACTAGCGGAGACTCCTACGAGCAGTACTTC
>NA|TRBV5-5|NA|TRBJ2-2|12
CASSISAGELFF
TGTGCCAGCAGCATTTCGGCCGGGGAGCTGTTTTTT
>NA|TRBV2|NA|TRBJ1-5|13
CASKGEGTGPQHF
TGTGCCAGCAAAGGAGAGGGCACGGGGCCCCAGCATTTT
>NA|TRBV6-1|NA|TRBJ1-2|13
CASSETAGNGYTF
TGTGCCAGCAGTGAAACGGCGGGGAATGGCTACACCTTC
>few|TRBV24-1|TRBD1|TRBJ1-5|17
CATRDYPDRDRNQPQHF
TGTGCCACCAGAGACTACCCGGACAGGGACCGCAATCAGCCCCAGCATTTT
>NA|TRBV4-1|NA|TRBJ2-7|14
CASSQEGAVYEQYF
TGCGCCAGCAGCCAAGAAGGGGCTGTCTACGAGCAGTACTTC
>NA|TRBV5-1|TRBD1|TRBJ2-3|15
CASSFRDRGTDTQYF
TGCGCCAGCAGCTTCCGGGACAGGGGCACAGATACGCAGTATTTT